Following are 28 T cell receptor beta chains from one sample sequenced in a study of blood T cell repertoires in COVID-19. Only in-frame clones appear in the TCRdb table, and some are missing; sequencing was by immunoSEQ multiplex PCR. This sample has roughly 100,000 clones; roughly 72% occur once, and the top ten carry less than 6.5%. Sequenced input: peripheral blood. These receptors originate from an elderly man with acute or convalescent COVID-19.

Only one count was recorded for this clone. This chain connects TRBV20-1 to TRBJ2-1; no reliable D call. The CDR3 is 12 residues long. V dropped 3 bases and J dropped 5 bases, with 8 bases sitting between them. Germline V CDR1 and CDR2: DFQATT, SNEGSKA (reference sequence). CDR3 protein: CSASRSDNEQFF. The CDR3 DNA sequence: TGCAGTGCTAGTCGATCGGACAATGAGCAGTTCTTC.

The chain employs TRBV9 and TRBJ2-2, with no clear D. The germline CDR1 and CDR2 sequences are SGDLS and YYNGEE. The CDR3 sequence is 12 residues long. Trimming shortened V by 2 bases and J by 7 bases, and 6 bases separated the two germline ends. CDR3 amino acids: CASSVVNGELFF. The CDR3, as DNA: TGTGCCAGCAGCGTTGTCAACGGGGAGCTGTTTTTT.

The V gene is TRBV4-3, the J gene TRBJ2-7; 11 bases align to TRBD2. The CDR3 consists of 14 residues. The V gene's germline CDR1 is LGHNA and CDR2 YSLEER. Trimming took 1 base from V and 6 from J; bases not matched to a gene: 2. This CDR3 reads CASSQVTSGTEQYF. DNA for the CDR3: TGCGCCAGCAGCCAAGTGACTAGCGGGACCGAGCAGTACTTC.

A few counts support this clone. The chain couples TRBV24-1 to TRBJ2-1; no clear D. The germline gives CDR1 KGHDR, CDR2 SFDVKD. The CDR3 is 14 amino acids. V was shortened by 3 bases and J by 7 bases, with 12 bases between the two germline ends. The CDR3 loop reads CATSDPIRVNEQFF. The CDR3, as DNA: TGTGCCACCAGTGATCCGATACGCGTGAATGAGCAGTTCTTC.

DNA of the CDR3: TGTGCCAGCAGCAAAGGCCAAGCATACAATCAGCCCCAGCATTTT. This encodes CASSKGQAYNQPQHF. V gene TRBV21-1 combines with J gene TRBJ1-5. TRBV21-1 is marked as a pseudogene. The CDR3 covers 15 residues.

V is TRBV4-3 and J is TRBJ2-1; TRBD2 agrees at 7 bases. The CDR3 has 17 residues. Germline V gene sequence: CDR1 LGHNA, CDR2 YSLEER. Losses at the gene ends were 3 bases for V and 2 bases for J; bases not matched to a gene: 10. CDR3 amino acids: CASSQDPSGTTYNEQFF. CDR3 nucleotide sequence: TGCGCCAGCAGCCAGGATCCCAGCGGGACCACCTACAATGAGCAGTTCTTC.

The rearrangement links TRBV4-3 to TRBJ2-3; 7 bases are a match to TRBD2. Per the germline V gene, CDR1 is LGHNA and CDR2 is YSLEER. CDR3 size: 17 residues. Trimming cost V 1 base and J 3 bases; bases outside gene matches: 10. CDR3: CASSQGSTSGETDTQYF. Here the CDR3 DNA reads TGCGCCAGCAGCCAAGGTAGTACAAGCGGGGAAACAGATACGCAGTATTTT.

This clone occurred once. The chain recombines TRBV5-1 with TRBJ1-1, with D possibly TRBD1 on 5 matching bases. Per the germline V gene, CDR1 is SGHRS and CDR2 is YFSETQ. This CDR3 contains 15 residues. Trimming took 2 bases from V and 1 from J, leaving 12 bases between them. CDR3 in DNA: TGCGCCAGCAGCTTTGTCTCAGGGCCGAACACTGAAGCTTTCTTT. Residues: CASSFVSGPNTEAFF.

V usage is TRBV12-3 or TRBV12-4 and J usage is TRBJ2-7; TRBD2 is a possible D gene (6 bases). The V and J ends lost 10 bases and 4 bases respectively, with 14 bases between them. The CDR3 consists of 12 residues. The chain's CDR3 is CATSFAGYEQYF. CDR3 coding DNA: TGTGCCACCTCTTTTGCGGGATACGAGCAGTACTTC.

The chain combines TRBV12-3 or TRBV12-4 with TRBJ2-2; D remains ambiguous. The CDR3 has 13 amino acids. V lost 8 bases, J lost 7 bases, and 14 bases lay in between. As DNA, the CDR3 is TGTGCCAGCCTTGAGATATTTAACGGGGAGCTGTTTTTT. It translates to CASLEIFNGELFF.

The rearrangement uses TRBV11-2 and TRBJ2-5; D not resolved. V lost 3 bases and J lost 1, with 6 bases in between. The length of the CDR3 is 13 residues. CDR1 is SGHAT and CDR2 is FQNNGV in the germline V gene. DNA for the CDR3: TGTGCCAGCAGCTTTGGCACCCAAGAGACCCAGTACTTC. Translation: CASSFGTQETQYF.

The V call is TRBV7-6, the J call TRBJ2-2, with 7 bases lining up with TRBD1. This CDR3 is 15 amino acids long. The V gene's germline CDR1 is SGHVS and CDR2 FNYEAQ. Germline trimming cut 6 bases from V and 0 bases from J; bases unmatched to any gene: 4. The CDR3 sequence: CASRRTGPNTGELFF. The CDR3 nucleotides read TGTGCCAGCAGGCGGACAGGTCCGAACACCGGGGAGCTGTTTTTT.

The genes are TRBV7-8 and TRBJ2-2; 9 positions agree with TRBD1. Unmatched junction bases numbered 6, after V lost 1 base and J lost 6 bases. The CDR3 extends over 16 amino acids. Germline V CDR1 and CDR2: SGHVS, FQNEAQ. In DNA form, the CDR3 reads TGTGCCAGCAGCTTAGATGGACAGGGGTGGGCCGGGGAGCTGTTTTTT. Residues: CASSLDGQGWAGELFF.

This clone has a handful of counts. The rearrangement uses TRBV6-5 and TRBJ1-1, with D tentatively TRBD1 (5 bases). V was clipped by 0 bases and J by 5 bases, with 13 bases between them. Germline CDR1 and CDR2: MNHEY and SVGAGI. The CDR3 is 15 residues long. The CDR3 sequence: CASSYSTGRGTEAFF. The CDR3, as DNA: TGTGCCAGCAGTTACTCGACGGGACGGGGGACTGAAGCTTTCTTT.

The chain has TRBV6-2 or TRBV6-3 and TRBJ2-3; no definite D call. CDR3 length equals 14 residues. Between the trimmed V and J ends, which lost 2 bases and 5 bases, there was a span of 11 bases. The germline CDR1 and CDR2 sequences are MNHEY and SVGEGT. CDR3 in amino acids: CASSYALSGDTQYF. The DNA of the CDR3 is TGTGCCAGCAGTTACGCCCTCAGTGGAGATACGCAGTATTTT.

The rearrangement uses TRBV11-2 and TRBJ2-3; D gene uncertain. Germline CDR1 and CDR2: SGHAT and FQNNGV. The CDR3 is 12 amino acids. Trimming took off 2 bases at V and 6 bases at J, with 6 bases between the two ends. CDR3 nucleotide sequence: TGTGCCAGCAGCTTATGGGCGGATACGCAGTATTTT. It translates to CASSLWADTQYF.

This clone was seen only once. This rearrangement joins TRBV24-1 to TRBJ2-2, with 7 positions matching TRBD2. In germline, CDR1 is KGHDR, CDR2 SFDVKD. The V gene end was trimmed by 3 bases and the J gene end by 1 base; junction bases not matched to a gene: 4. There are 16 residues in the CDR3. CDR3 DNA: TGTGCCACCAGTGATCTTACTAGCGAGAACACCGGGGAGCTGTTTTTT. Its protein product is CATSDLTSENTGELFF.

V usage is TRBV5-6 and J usage is TRBJ2-3; 7 bases are a match to TRBD2. Germline values: CDR1 SGHDT, CDR2 YYEEEE. The length of the CDR3 is 14 residues. J gave up 2 bases and V 2 bases, and 2 bases lay outside the gene matches. The CDR3 nucleotides are TGTGCCAGCAGCTTAGGGACTACCACAGATACGCAGTATTTT. Translating gives CASSLGTTTDTQYF. The whole variable domain, filled in from reference TRBV5-6 and TRBJ2-3, reads DAGVTQSPTHLIKTRGQQVTLRCSPKSGHDTVSWYQQALGQGPQFIFQYYEEEERQRGNFPDRFSGHQFPNYSSELNVNALLLGDSALYLCASSLGTTTDTQYFGPGTRLTVL.

This clone has a count of ten or more. The chain uses TRBV21-1 and TRBJ2-7; no check of the table's D call, TRBD2, against the DNA was made. TRBV21-1 is given as a pseudogene. This CDR3 spans 10 amino acids. CDR3 loop: CASGENEQYF. CDR3 sequence (DNA): TGTGCCAGCGGGGAGAACGAGCAGTACTTC.

The CDR3 here is CASSGGLAGEQFF. CDR3 bases: TGTGCCAGCAGCGGGGGACTAGCGGGAGAGCAGTTCTTC. The chain combines TRBV5-4 with TRBJ2-1; 13 bases align to TRBD2. CDR1 is SGHNT and CDR2 is YYREEE in the germline V gene (reference sequence). The CDR3 is 13 amino acids. The V gene end was trimmed by 4 bases and the J gene end by 10 bases; junction bases not matched to a gene: 2.

V and J are TRBV9 and TRBJ2-2, with TRBD2 matching over 9 bases. The CDR3 spans 15 residues. V was pared by 3 bases and J by 7 bases, with 7 bases of the junction left unmatched. Germline values: CDR1 SGDLS, CDR2 YYNGEE. CDR3 in amino acids: CASSAAGGPVGELFF. In nucleotides, the CDR3 is TGTGCCAGCAGCGCCGCGGGAGGGCCGGTCGGGGAGCTGTTTTTT.

This clone was counted a few times. The chain couples TRBV7-8 to TRBJ1-5; unclear D gene. V dropped 5 bases and J dropped 0 bases, with 14 bases sitting between them. The CDR3 has 16 residues. In germline, CDR1 is SGHVS, CDR2 FQNEAQ. The CDR3 nucleotides are TGTGCCAGCAGCGGACCGGGGTGGGATAGCAATCAGCCCCAGCATTTT. Translated, it gives CASSGPGWDSNQPQHF.

The chain has TRBV5-4 and TRBJ2-3, with 8 bases aligning to TRBD1. Looked up from germline, CDR1 is SGHNT and CDR2 is YYREEE (reference sequence). This CDR3 is built from 14 residues. With 4 bases clipped from V and 5 bases from J, the junction kept 6 bases outside the gene matches. The CDR3 nucleotides are TGTGCCAGCAGCATTGGACAGGGTGGAGATACGCAGTATTTT. Translating it yields CASSIGQGGDTQYF.

This clone occurred a few times. V usage is TRBV11-3 and J usage is TRBJ2-5; maybe TRBD1 (6 bases). Germline V gene lookup returns CDR1 SGHNT and CDR2 YENEEA. This CDR3 is 13 amino acids long. Trimming stripped 4 bases from V and 1 base from J, with 7 bases between. CDR3 region: CASSSGVQETQYF. CDR3 sequence (DNA): TGTGCCAGCAGCTCAGGGGTCCAAGAGACCCAGTACTTC.

The chain couples TRBV28 to TRBJ1-6, with D possibly matching TRBD1 (6 bases). This CDR3 spans 18 amino acids. Germline-derived CDR1 and CDR2 are MDHEN and SYDVKM. V lost 1 base, J lost 8 bases, and 21 bases lay in between. CDR3 in amino acids: CASSLLRVGGRRDSPLHF. CDR3 coding DNA: TGTGCCAGCAGTTTATTGCGGGTGGGGGGGCGCAGGGATTCACCCCTCCACTTT.

The CDR3 loop is CASSLEATGWTEAFF. CDR3 coding DNA: TGTGCCAGCAGCTTAGAGGCGACAGGGTGGACTGAAGCTTTCTTT. The chain carries TRBV11-2 and TRBJ1-1, with 7 bases lining up with TRBD1. The V segment lost 0 bases and the J segment 5 bases; nucleotides outside the gene matches: 6. This CDR3 spans 15 amino acids. Germline values: CDR1 SGHAT, CDR2 FQNNGV.

In this sample, this clone turned up a few times. V and J are TRBV7-8 and TRBJ2-1; no clear D. V lost 4 bases and J lost 5, with 9 bases in between. Per germline, CDR1 SGHVS and CDR2 FQNEAQ. The CDR3 length is 13 residues. Here the CDR3 reads CASSSLVHNEQFF. The CDR3 DNA reads as TGTGCCAGCAGCTCCCTCGTCCACAATGAGCAGTTCTTC. The complete variable domain, with remaining parts taken from reference TRBV7-8 and TRBJ2-1, reads GAGVSQSPRYKVAKRGQDVALRCDPISGHVSLFWYQQALGQGPEFLTYFQNEAQLDKSGLPSDRFFAERPEGSVSTLKIQRTQQEDSAVYLCASSSLVHNEQFFGPGTRLTVL.

This clone was seen a few times. The chain combines TRBV28 with TRBJ2-2; tentatively, D is TRBD1 (6 bases). With 8 bases removed from V and 0 bases from J, the gap between germline ends came to 16 bases. Germline CDR1 reads MDHEN; CDR2 reads SYDVKM. The CDR3 runs to 16 residues. The CDR3 nucleotides are TGTGCCAGCGGACCGGGACACTCGTCGAACACCGGGGAGCTGTTTTTT. This translates into CASGPGHSSNTGELFF. Using reference TRBV28 and TRBJ2-2 for the parts outside the CDR3, the full variable domain is DVKVTQSSRYLVKRTGEKVFLECVQDMDHENMFWYRQDPGLGLRLIYFSYDVKMKEKGDIPEGYSVSREKKERFSLILESASTNQTSMYLCASGPGHSSNTGELFFGEGSRLTVL.